These T cell receptor beta chains were read from a single sample in a study of cytomegalovirus exposure and HLA in healthy donors. The repertoire was sequenced with immunoSEQ multiplex PCR; TCRdb's copy has only in-frame clones and lacks some. Found here are 150,000 to 250,000 clones, almost 85% of them singletons; the top ten hold about 2.3%. The sequenced sample consisted of PBMCs. These receptor sequences come from a woman in her forties or fifties in good health and CMV-seronegative. Each CDR3 is given with its conserved first and last residue. Fields, in order: J gene, V gene, CDR3 length, D gene, clone size, CDR3 DNA, CDR3 protein. A D gene is named only where the DNA matches it firmly. A clone size is listed for some rows: how often the clone was seen (once, few, many), or a class if it is expanded.

TRBJ2-5,TRBV27,14,-,-,TGTGCCAGCAGTTCCCGGGGGGCCCAAGAGACCCAGTACTTC,CASSSRGAQETQYF
TRBJ2-3,TRBV6-1,15,-,-,TGTGCCAGCAGTTCTCAGAGGGGGACATCAGATACGCAGTATTTT,CASSSQRGTSDTQYF
TRBJ1-1,TRBV29-1,15,-,-,TGCAGCGTTGGTCAGGTGAGGGTCATGAACACTGAAGCTTTCTTT,CSVGQVRVMNTEAFF
TRBJ2-1,TRBV5-6,16,TRBD2,once,TGTGCCAGCAGCTACCTTGAGAGGGAGGGAGTTCGGGAGCAGTTCTTC,CASSYLEREGVREQFF
TRBJ2-7,TRBV7-2,15,-,once,TGTGCCAGCAGCTTTCGAGCCCCGAGCTCCTACGAGCAGTACTTC,CASSFRAPSSYEQYF
TRBJ1-1,TRBV30,14,TRBD1,-,TGTGCCTGGAGTGTATCGACAGGGGTGACTGAAGCTTTCTTT,CAWSVSTGVTEAFF
TRBJ1-2,TRBV6-5,15,TRBD1,-,TGTGCCAGCAGTTACGGGGGACAGGGGGCGGAAGGCTACACCTTC,CASSYGGQGAEGYTF
TRBJ2-3,TRBV5-5,16,TRBD2,-,TGTGCCAGCAGCTTGTCAACGGGAGGGGGAACAGATACGCAGTATTTT,CASSLSTGGGTDTQYF
TRBJ2-2,TRBV25-1,17,-,few,TGTGCCAGCAGTGAATCGATGGGTCGGAGAAACACCGGGGAGCTGTTTTTT,CASSESMGRRNTGELFF
TRBJ2-1,TRBV6-5,16,TRBD2,-,TGTGCCAGCAGTTCCCTAGGAGCGGGAGTCTACAATGAGCAGTTCTTC,CASSSLGAGVYNEQFF
TRBJ1-4,TRBV2,14,TRBD1,-,TGTGCCAGCAGGGCAAGACAGGGGGGCGAAAAACTGTTTTTT,CASRARQGGEKLFF
TRBJ1-5,TRBV28,14,TRBD1,once,TGTGCCAACGCTGACAGGGGAAGCAATCAGCCCCAGCATTTT,CANADRGSNQPQHF
TRBJ2-5,TRBV7-2,14,-,-,TGTGCCAGCAGCCTAGCCGGGAGAGCAGAGACCCAGTACTTC,CASSLAGRAETQYF
TRBJ2-7,TRBV2,15,TRBD1,-,TGCGCCAGCAGCCTCCAGGGGGCCAACTCCTACGAGCAGTACTTC,CASSLQGANSYEQYF
TRBJ2-1,TRBV19,13,TRBD1,-,TGTGCCAGTAGTAGTCAGGGGGTCAATGAGCAGTTCTTC,CASSSQGVNEQFF
TRBJ2-4,TRBV2,17,TRBD2,-,TGTGCCAGCAGGAGCACCGGGACTAGCGGGGGTAAAAACATTCAGTACTTC,CASRSTGTSGGKNIQYF
TRBJ2-7,TRBV7-2,16,-,-,TGTGCCAGCAGCTCATCTCTGTCTAGCATCATTAACGAGCAGTACTTC,CASSSSLSSIINEQYF
TRBJ1-1,TRBV4-1,15,-,-,TGCGCCAGCAGCCAAGATAACAGCCTGAACACTGAAGCTTTCTTT,CASSQDNSLNTEAFF
TRBJ2-7,TRBV7-8,15,TRBD2,-,TGCGCCAGCAGCTTAGGACTAGCGGGAGGGCGCGAGCAGTACTTC,CASSLGLAGGREQYF
TRBJ2-1,TRBV2,15,TRBD2,-,TGTGCCATACGGACTAGCGGGAGTAGGTTGAATGAGCAGTTCTTC,CAIRTSGSRLNEQFF
TRBJ1-2,TRBV4-1,14,-,-,TGCGCCAGCAGCCCTACCGACAGTCCCTATGGCTACACCTTC,CASSPTDSPYGYTF
TRBJ2-7,TRBV7-9,14,TRBD1,-,TGTGCCAGCAGTCCTTCGGACAGGGGCTACGAGCAGTACTTC,CASSPSDRGYEQYF
TRBJ1-4,TRBV7-9,12,-,-,TGTGCCAGCGCCAGGGTAAATGAAAAACTGTTTTTT,CASARVNEKLFF
TRBJ1-1,TRBV5-1,14,-,once,TGCGCCAGCAGCTTTTTGGGCCCCAACACTGAAGCTTTCTTT,CASSFLGPNTEAFF
TRBJ1-3,TRBV6-5,16,TRBD1,-,TGTGCCAGCAGTTACGAAGGGACAGGGTCTGGAAACACCATATATTTT,CASSYEGTGSGNTIYF
TRBJ1-1,TRBV30,15,TRBD1,-,TGTGCCTGGAGTGCCACACAGGGGAGGAACACTGAAGCTTTCTTT,CAWSATQGRNTEAFF
TRBJ2-5,TRBV5-1,11,-,-,TGCGCCAGCAGCCTCCAAGAGACCCAGTACTTC,CASSLQETQYF
TRBJ1-5,TRBV4-1,14,TRBD1,-,TGCGCCAGCAGCCATGACAGGGGGGACCAGCCCCAGCATTTT,CASSHDRGDQPQHF
TRBJ1-5,TRBV28,13,TRBD1,-,TGTGCCATTTGGGACAGAAGAGGTCAGCCCCAGCATTTT,CAIWDRRGQPQHF
TRBJ2-1,TRBV18,16,-,-,TGTGCCAGCTCACCCCCCGGACATAGCTCCTACAATGAGCAGTTCTTC,CASSPPGHSSYNEQFF
TRBJ2-5,TRBV5-1,15,-,-,TGCGCCAGCAGCTTGGTCGGGGTTAGCCAAGAGACCCAGTACTTC,CASSLVGVSQETQYF
TRBJ2-1,TRBV18,14,TRBD2,-,TGTGCCAGCTCACCGACTAGCACCTACAATGAGCAGTTCTTC,CASSPTSTYNEQFF
TRBJ2-3,TRBV7-3,16,TRBD2,-,TGTGCCAGCAGCAGCACCGGGACTAGCAACACAGATACGCAGTATTTT,CASSSTGTSNTDTQYF
TRBJ2-1,TRBV6-5,15,TRBD2,-,TGTGCCAGCAGTTTAAGCGGGAGATACTACAATGAGCAGTTCTTC,CASSLSGRYYNEQFF
TRBJ2-7,TRBV4-1,16,TRBD1,few,TGCGCCAGCAGCCATGCCGGGACAGTGAGCTCCTACGAGCAGTACTTC,CASSHAGTVSSYEQYF
TRBJ2-3,TRBV27,14,-,-,TGTGCCAGCACCCTTAGGCAGGGCGGAGATACGCAGTATTTT,CASTLRQGGDTQYF
TRBJ1-2,TRBV27,12,TRBD1,-,TGTGCCAGCAGTCCCGACAGGGGTGGCTACACCTTC,CASSPDRGGYTF
TRBJ2-5,TRBV6-5,15,-,-,TGTGCCAGCAGTTACGGTGATACAGGGATCGGGACCCAGTACTTC,CASSYGDTGIGTQYF
TRBJ1-4,TRBV28,14,-,-,TGTGCCAGCAGTTTGGGGCCTCCTAATGAAAAACTGTTTTTT,CASSLGPPNEKLFF